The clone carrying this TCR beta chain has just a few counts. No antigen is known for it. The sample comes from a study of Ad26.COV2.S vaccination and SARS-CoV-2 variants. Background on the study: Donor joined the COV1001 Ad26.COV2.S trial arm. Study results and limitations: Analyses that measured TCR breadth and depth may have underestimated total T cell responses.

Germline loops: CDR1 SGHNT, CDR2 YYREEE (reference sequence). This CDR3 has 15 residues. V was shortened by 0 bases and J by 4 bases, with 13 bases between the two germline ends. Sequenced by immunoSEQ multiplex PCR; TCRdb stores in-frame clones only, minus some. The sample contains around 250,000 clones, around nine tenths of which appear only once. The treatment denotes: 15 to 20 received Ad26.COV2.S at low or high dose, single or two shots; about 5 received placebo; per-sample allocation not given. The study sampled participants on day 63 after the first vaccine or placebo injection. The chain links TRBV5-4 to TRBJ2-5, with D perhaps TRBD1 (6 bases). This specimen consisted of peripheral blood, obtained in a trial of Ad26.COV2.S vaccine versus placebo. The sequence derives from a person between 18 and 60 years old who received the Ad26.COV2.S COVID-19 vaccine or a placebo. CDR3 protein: CASSLDREGGETQYF. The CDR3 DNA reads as TGTGCCAGCAGCTTGGACAGGGAAGGCGGAGAGACCCAGTACTTC.